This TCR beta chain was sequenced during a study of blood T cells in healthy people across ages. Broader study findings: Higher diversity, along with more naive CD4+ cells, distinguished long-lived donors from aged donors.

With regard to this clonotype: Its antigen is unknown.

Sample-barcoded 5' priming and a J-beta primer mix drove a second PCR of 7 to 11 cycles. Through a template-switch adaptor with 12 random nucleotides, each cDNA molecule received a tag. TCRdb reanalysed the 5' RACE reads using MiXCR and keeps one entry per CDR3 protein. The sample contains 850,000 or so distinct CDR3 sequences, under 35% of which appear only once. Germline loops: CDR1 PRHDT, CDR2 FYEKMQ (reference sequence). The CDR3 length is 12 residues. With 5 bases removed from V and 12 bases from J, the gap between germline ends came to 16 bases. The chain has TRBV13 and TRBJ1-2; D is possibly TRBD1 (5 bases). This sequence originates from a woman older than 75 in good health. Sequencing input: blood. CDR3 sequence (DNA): TGTGCCAGCAGCATTAGGGGTGCGACTCACACCTTC. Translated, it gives CASSIRGATHTF.